This T cell receptor (beta chain) was found in a study of Siglec-9 on CD8 T cells in melanoma. General study findings and limits: Siglec-9 reportedly marks and regulates an effector memory CD8+ T-cell subset apparently accumulating in melanoma tumors.

On this clone: Its antigen remains unknown.

The protocol was immunoSEQ multiplex PCR, while the TCRdb copy is restricted to in-frame clones and leaves out a portion. The repertoire holds approximately 35,000 clones, with about 80% as singletons. The CDR3 is 14 amino acids. Per the germline V gene, CDR1 is LNHDA and CDR2 is SQIVND (reference sequence). V was pared by 6 bases and J by 2 bases, with 7 bases of the junction left unmatched. V and J are TRBV19 and TRBJ2-7; 7 nucleotides match TRBD1. The clonotype comes from a human donor in good health. Sequenced sample: Siglec-9- CD8+ T cells sorted from blood. The CDR3 is CASSQPGQTYEQYF. The CDR3 coding sequence is TGTGCCAGTAGCCAACCGGGACAGACCTACGAGCAGTACTTC.